The entry below describes one TCR beta chain. What it binds is not known. Time point given: patch test 1, 2 weeks after DPC sensitization. Sample treatment: therapeutic diphenylcyclopropenone sensitization with weekly scalp DPC. Researchers sampled blood before each patch test went on. TCRdb independently ran MiXCR on the RACE reads; one entry per CDR3 protein. Of about 340,000 distinct CDR3 sequences listed, under 9% are singletons. These data belong to a study of human T cells and chemical hapten exposure. Study overall: Read at 6 days, the patch tests placed 0.01% DPC on the upper back. Overall study findings and caveats: Compared to controls, expanded TCRs made significantly more large clusters of similar CDR3s. The study found that DPC sensitization did not change TCRs above 1 in 1000 frequency.

This CDR3 is 12 amino acids long. Trimming removed 6 bases from V and 2 bases from J, with 7 bases in between. Per the germline V gene, CDR1 is MDHEN and CDR2 is SYDVKM. The sequence came from a woman between 18 and 29 years old with alopecia areata. Some clones in this sample may be carry-over from other donors' samples. Sequences were derived from whole blood, sampled in connection with sensitization to the hapten diphenylcyclopropenone (DPC). The chain carries TRBV28 and TRBJ1-1; D call uncertain. The CDR3 nucleotides read TGTGCCAGCAGCGGCCGCAACACTGAAGCTTTCTTT. Translated, it gives CASSGRNTEAFF.